This is a list of T cell receptor beta chains from one sample in a study of blood T cell repertoires in COVID-19. Produced via immunoSEQ multiplex PCR; TCRdb's table is partial and in-frame only. The sample yields 350,000 or so clones, about nine tenths seen once. The sample consisted of PBMCs or T cells enriched from blood (not recorded which). The receptors were gathered from a woman aged 30 to 39 who had been exposed to COVID-19. Each CDR3 is given with its conserved first and last residue. D genes are given only for firm matches. The listing skips clone size in some rows; elsewhere it reads once, few, many or a size class.

j_gene	abundance	d_gene	v_gene	CDR3nt	CDR3aa
TRBJ1-2	once	NA	TRBV27	TGTGCCAGCACCAAAAAGGGCGGGGCGGATGGCTACACCTTC	CASTKKGGADGYTF
TRBJ2-1	NA	NA	TRBV9	TGTGCCAGCAGCGTAGCCCCCACCGGGACTCCCCCCTACAATGAGCAGTTCTTC	CASSVAPTGTPPYNEQFF
TRBJ1-5	NA	TRBD1	TRBV29-1	TGCAGCGTTGTCGGGACAGGGAGCAATCAGCCCCAGCATTTT	CSVVGTGSNQPQHF
TRBJ2-5	NA	NA	TRBV5-6	TGTGCCAGCAGCTTGGTAGGGGGAGGGGAGACCCAGTACTTC	CASSLVGGGETQYF
TRBJ2-3	NA	TRBD2	TRBV18	TGTGCCAGCTCACCACCGACCGGAGTAGCGGGAGCCACAGATACGCAGTATTTT	CASSPPTGVAGATDTQYF
TRBJ1-2	NA	NA	TRBV29-1	TGCAGCGTTGCCCCCACGGGGACTAACTATGGCTACACCTTC	CSVAPTGTNYGYTF
TRBJ2-3	NA	NA	TRBV7-6	TGTGCCAGCAGCTTAGTAGTACCTCCTGAACGGGATACGCAGTATTTT	CASSLVVPPERDTQYF
TRBJ2-7	NA	TRBD1	TRBV10-3	TGTGCCATCAGTGATTATACGCGGGACAGGGCCTACGAGCAGTACTTC	CAISDYTRDRAYEQYF
TRBJ1-2	NA	TRBD1	TRBV9	TGTGCCAGCAGCCCCGGACAGGGGGCTGTAGGCTACACCTTC	CASSPGQGAVGYTF
TRBJ2-7	NA	NA	TRBV19	TGTGCCAGTAGTATATTGGGGACAAAGGACGAGCAGTACTTC	CASSILGTKDEQYF
TRBJ2-5	NA	NA	TRBV19	TGTGCCAGTAGTATAGGAGCGCAAGAGACCCAGTACTTC	CASSIGAQETQYF
TRBJ1-1	NA	NA	TRBV3-1/TRBV3-2	TGTGCCAGCAGCCAAGTATCTAGGGAAGCTTTCTTT	CASSQVSREAFF
TRBJ2-3	NA	TRBD2	TRBV3-1/TRBV3-2	TGTGCCAGCAGCCCCGGGACTAGCGGACGCCCTAGCACAGATACGCAGTATTTT	CASSPGTSGRPSTDTQYF
TRBJ1-5	NA	TRBD1	TRBV27	TGTGCCAGCAGTCACGGACAGGGAATGGGCAATCAGCCCCAGCATTTT	CASSHGQGMGNQPQHF
TRBJ1-5	NA	TRBD1	TRBV6-5	TGTGCCAGCAGTTACGTCGCAGGGGGACAGCCCCAGCATTTT	CASSYVAGGQPQHF
TRBJ2-7	NA	TRBD1	TRBV27	TGTGCCAGCAGTTTCCAAGGACAGGGTCCCTACGAGCAGTACTTC	CASSFQGQGPYEQYF
TRBJ1-1	NA	TRBD1	TRBV20-1	TGCGAAGGACAGGGACCCTCTGAAGCTTTCTTT	CEGQGPSEAFF
TRBJ2-1	NA	NA	TRBV7-9	TGTGCCAGCAGCTTAGCGGGAGTACGGCGGGAGCAGTTCTTC	CASSLAGVRREQFF
TRBJ1-3	once	NA	TRBV9	TGTGCCAGCAGCGCGGATCCAGGGTGGAACACCATATATTTT	CASSADPGWNTIYF
TRBJ2-1	NA	TRBD2	TRBV27	TGTGCCAGCAGGCGCCCCGGGACTAGCGGGAGGGCCGGTGAGCAGTTCTTC	CASRRPGTSGRAGEQFF
TRBJ2-1	NA	TRBD1	TRBV9	TGTGCCAGCAGCATCGGGACAGGGGGAACAAATGAGCAGTTCTTC	CASSIGTGGTNEQFF
TRBJ1-5	once	TRBD1	TRBV19	TGTGCCAGTAGTCCACAGGGGGCGAGCGGTGGTCAGCCCCAGCATTTT	CASSPQGASGGQPQHF
TRBJ1-5	NA	NA	TRBV28	TGTGCCAGCAGGGATAGTACAGGGTTGCCCCAGCATTTT	CASRDSTGLPQHF
TRBJ2-5	NA	NA	TRBV30	TGTGCCTGGAGTCCCCAGGGGCGATCAGAGACCCAGTACTTC	CAWSPQGRSETQYF
TRBJ2-7	NA	NA	TRBV5-6	TGTGCCAGCAGCTCGCGTTGGCTAGCGAGGGCGGGCTACGAGCAGTACTTC	CASSSRWLARAGYEQYF
TRBJ1-2	NA	NA	TRBV24-1	TGTGCCACCAGTGGAGGAGGTTACGGCTACACCTTC	CATSGGGYGYTF
TRBJ2-5	once	NA	TRBV7-2	TGTGCCAGCAGCTTAAACTCTCAAGAGACCCAGTACTTC	CASSLNSQETQYF
TRBJ2-3	NA	TRBD2	TRBV7-7	TGTGCTAGCAGCCCCACGACTAGCGGTCCCCTGGGGGAGACGCAGTATTTT	CASSPTTSGPLGETQYF
TRBJ1-2	NA	NA	TRBV24-1	TGTGCCACCAGTGATTCGACAGGAATAGGAGGCTATGGCTACACCTTC	CATSDSTGIGGYGYTF
TRBJ2-7	NA	NA	TRBV12-5	TGTGCTAGTGGTATTCCTGGACAGATCTACGAGCAGTACTTC	CASGIPGQIYEQYF
TRBJ2-3	NA	NA	TRBV19	TGTGCCAGTAGTATGATCCTCGACTTACCAGATACGCAGTATTTT	CASSMILDLPDTQYF
TRBJ2-7	NA	NA	TRBV7-2	TGTGCCAGCAGCTTAGTAGGGGATGGTGGCTACGAGCAGTACTTC	CASSLVGDGGYEQYF
TRBJ2-1	NA	TRBD2	TRBV27	TGTGCCAGCAGCCCTACTAGCGGTGGACCCTACAATGAGCAGTTCTTC	CASSPTSGGPYNEQFF
TRBJ2-7	few	TRBD1	TRBV28	TGTGCCAGCAGTTTTACAGGGGGCCCCTACGAGCAGTACTTC	CASSFTGGPYEQYF
TRBJ2-3	NA	TRBD2	TRBV3-1/TRBV3-2	TGTGCCAGCAGCCAATTGCCCGGACAGGGGTTGACTAGCGGGAGTGCAGATACGCAGTATTTT	CASSQLPGQGLTSGSADTQYF
TRBJ2-5	once	TRBD2	TRBV7-2	TGTGCCAGCAGCTTAGTGGGCGGCGGGAGTTTGGGAGAGACCCAGTACTTC	CASSLVGGGSLGETQYF
TRBJ2-5	NA	NA	TRBV4-1	TGCGCCAGCAGCCAAGGGGGCCTCCAAGAGACCCAGTACTTC	CASSQGGLQETQYF
TRBJ1-2	NA	TRBD1	TRBV28	TGTGCCAGCAGTACCCTCGACAGGGGGCTCCCCCAAAGGGATGGCTACACCTTC	CASSTLDRGLPQRDGYTF
TRBJ2-7	NA	NA	TRBV5-6	TGTGCCACCTCACACAACAACCTCTACGAGCAGTACTTC	CATSHNNLYEQYF
TRBJ1-1	NA	TRBD1	TRBV7-9	TGTGCCAGCAGCTTAGAGGGGCAGGGGGACACTGAAGCTTTCTTT	CASSLEGQGDTEAFF
TRBJ2-1	NA	NA	TRBV13	TGTGCCAGCAAGCGAAGGGACTCCAATGAGCAGTTCTTC	CASKRRDSNEQFF
TRBJ1-5	NA	NA	TRBV5-1	TGCGCCAGCAGCCTGATCCCTGGGGGGAATCAGCCCCAGCATTTT	CASSLIPGGNQPQHF
TRBJ1-3	NA	TRBD1	TRBV11-2	TGTGCCAGCAGCTCTTACGGGACAGGGGACTCTGGAAACACCATATATTTT	CASSSYGTGDSGNTIYF
TRBJ1-5	NA	TRBD1	TRBV28	TGTGCCAGCAGGACATCGGGACAGCGACATCAGCCCCAGCATTTT	CASRTSGQRHQPQHF
TRBJ2-5	NA	NA	TRBV6-5	TGTGCCAGCAGTTACCCTAGGGAGACCCAGTACTTC	CASSYPRETQYF
TRBJ1-5	NA	NA	TRBV27	TGTGCCAGCAGTTTCTCTCGGGGTCAGCCCCAGCATTTT	CASSFSRGQPQHF
TRBJ1-2	few	NA	TRBV7-8	TGTGCCAGCAGCTTAAACTCACAGATCAACTATGGCTACACCTTC	CASSLNSQINYGYTF
TRBJ2-3	NA	TRBD2	TRBV19	TGTGCCAGTAGTCGGGCGGGAGGGGCCGTTTTCACAGATACGCAGTATTTT	CASSRAGGAVFTDTQYF
TRBJ2-2	NA	TRBD2	TRBV9	TGTGCCAGCAGCGTAGCTAGCGGGAGGTTTCCCGGGGAGCTGTTTTTT	CASSVASGRFPGELFF